The 29 T cell receptor beta chains below come from one sample, sequenced in a study of PD-1 blockade in classical Hodgkin lymphoma (dated by TCRdb to about 2020). Receptors were amplified or captured by the immunoSEQ multiplex PCR assay. TCRdb carries this immuneACCESS record with in-frame sequences only. Its versions omit some clonotypes, under half of them owing to an unresolved V gene in the studies checked, with the rest unexplained. Within this sample are approximately 15,000 clones, with 84% of them counted one time only. 20% to 30% of the sample belongs to the ten largest clones. The sample's time point label, decoded: cycle 1 day 1 (C1D1), immediately before nivolumab initiation. Relapse after autologous stem cell transplantation had occurred in all trial patients, and cohorts A, B and C were distinguished by prior brentuximab vedotin exposure. Sequenced material: peripheral blood mononuclear cells (PBMCs), taken at baseline. The receptors stem from a human donor with classical Hodgkin lymphoma.

The chain couples TRBV5-1 to TRBJ1-2, with a possible D match to TRBD1 (6 bases). In germline, CDR1 is SGHRS, CDR2 YFSETQ. This CDR3 region has 17 residues. Trimming took off 1 base at V and 3 bases at J, with 19 bases between the two ends. The CDR3 DNA follows: TGCGCCAGCAGCTTGTTTCCTAGAAAGGACAGAGACTATGGCTACACCTTC. It translates to CASSLFPRKDRDYGYTF.

The chain combines TRBV11-3 with TRBJ2-3, with a tentative D call TRBD1 (5 bases). The CDR3 length is 14 residues. Germline V gene sequence: CDR1 SGHNT, CDR2 YENEEA. The V and J ends lost 1 base and 2 bases respectively, with 7 bases between them. Here the CDR3 reads CASSLGRATDTQYF. CDR3 DNA sequence: TGTGCCAGCAGCTTAGGCAGGGCCACAGATACGCAGTATTTT.

V is TRBV21-1 and J is TRBJ2-3; the listed D gene, TRBD1, was not tested against the DNA. TRBV21-1 is termed a pseudogene. This CDR3 has 18 amino acids. CDR3 DNA: TGTGCCAGCAGCAAAGCTCGCCAGGGGGCATGGCGCACAGATACGCAGTATTTT. The encoded protein is CASSKARQGAWRTDTQYF.

The chain recombines TRBV28 with TRBJ1-5; D ambiguous. The CDR3 is 17 residues long. The germline V and J ends were trimmed by 6 bases and 2 bases, with 20 bases remaining between them. Germline V gene data show CDR1 as MDHEN and CDR2 as SYDVKM. The CDR3 DNA reads as TGTGCCAGCAGGGAGGAGACGACCCACTGGGGCAATCAGCCCCAGCATTTT. As protein: CASREETTHWGNQPQHF.

This chain joins TRBV5-5 and TRBJ1-2; D gene ambiguous. Germline CDR1 is SGHKS and CDR2 is YYEKEE (reference sequence). The ends were cut back, 4 bases at V and 5 bases at J, with 12 bases in the middle. This CDR3 is 13 amino acids long. CDR3: CASSPGGEYGYTF. CDR3 coding DNA: TGTGCCAGCAGCCCGGGTGGGGAGTATGGCTACACCTTC.

Turning to this clone: The sample has other DNA sequences that encode this CDR3 too. The V call is TRBV7-9, the J call TRBJ1-2; TRBD1 matches 10 bases. The CDR3 has 17 residues. The V gene end was trimmed by 2 bases and the J gene end by 8 bases; junction bases not matched to a gene: 14. CDR1 is SEHNR, CDR2 FQNEAQ, per germline (reference sequence). This CDR3 is CASSLWRTGGRGEGYTF. The DNA of the CDR3 is TGTGCCAGCAGCTTATGGCGGACAGGGGGGCGGGGAGAAGGCTACACCTTC.

CDR3 coding DNA: TGTGCCAGCACAAATATGCCACACGAGCAGTACTTC. It codes for CASTNMPHEQYF. The chain has TRBV11-2 and TRBJ2-7, with D unclear. Looked up from germline, CDR1 is SGHAT and CDR2 is FQNNGV. The CDR3 spans 12 residues. V lost 7 bases to trimming and J lost 5 bases, with 12 bases between them.

The rearrangement uses TRBV7-6 and TRBJ2-5; D may match TRBD1 or TRBD2 (5 bases each). The CDR3 has 15 amino acids. From germline, CDR1 is SGHVS and CDR2 FNYEAQ. V shed 4 bases and J shed 0 bases, with 12 bases lying between them. CDR3 sequence (DNA): TGTGCCAGCAGCTCGGGACGGTCGTACCAAGAGACCCAGTACTTC. Amino acids: CASSSGRSYQETQYF.

V and J are TRBV9 and TRBJ1-1; D unclear. V dropped 4 bases and J dropped 6 bases, with 16 bases sitting between them. Per germline, CDR1 SGDLS and CDR2 YYNGEE. CDR3 length: 14 amino acids. In DNA form, the CDR3 reads TGTGCCAGCAGCCCCTCGATGGGAGGGCCTGAAGCTTTCTTT. It codes for CASSPSMGGPEAFF.

The V call is TRBV9, the J call TRBJ2-3, with a tentative D call TRBD2 (6 bases). This CDR3 region has 16 residues. The V end lost 3 bases, the J end lost 3 bases, and 17 bases lay between the germline ends. Germline CDR1 SGDLS, CDR2 YYNGEE. The CDR3 nucleotides are TGTGCCAGCAGCGCACGGGGGTCAGCCAGAACAGATACGCAGTATTTT. Its translation is CASSARGSARTDTQYF.

This chain connects TRBV4-3 to TRBJ2-3; 7 positions match TRBD2. CDR1 is LGHNA and CDR2 is YSLEER in the germline V gene. The CDR3 totals 17 residues. V was clipped by 3 bases and J by 6 bases; unmatched bases: 15. CDR3 amino acids: CASSHVRAGVTGDTQYF. DNA of the CDR3: TGCGCCAGCAGCCATGTCCGCGCGGGAGTTACTGGGGATACGCAGTATTTT.

This clone was counted only a few times. J is TRBJ2-1 and V is TRBV29-1; D gene unclear. This CDR3 region has 12 residues. The germline V gene has CDR1 SQVTM and CDR2 ANQGSEA. V lost 2 bases, J lost 2 bases, and 4 bases lay in between. The CDR3 DNA sequence: TGCAGCGTTGAAAGAACCTACAATGAGCAGTTCTTC. This sequence encodes CSVERTYNEQFF.

The chain employs TRBV5-8 and TRBJ1-2; TRBD1 agrees at 8 bases. The junction had 11 bases not matched to a gene; V was cut back by 3 bases and J by 4 bases. Germline lookup yields CDR1 SGHTS and CDR2 YDEGEE. This CDR3 has 16 amino acids. The CDR3 here is CASSSWTGRVSYGYTF. The CDR3 DNA reads TGTGCCAGCAGCTCCTGGACAGGGCGCGTTTCCTATGGCTACACCTTC.

The genes are TRBV9 and TRBJ2-2; TRBD1 matches 11 bases. CDR3 size: 16 residues. V was clipped by 4 bases and J by 4 bases; unmatched bases: 6. Germline V gives CDR1 SGDLS, CDR2 YYNGEE. CDR3 amino acids: CASSQGQGVVTGELFF. The DNA for the CDR3 is TGTGCCAGCAGCCAGGGACAGGGGGTAGTCACCGGGGAGCTGTTTTTT.

The rearrangement links TRBV9 to TRBJ2-2; D is undetermined. The germline V gene encodes CDR1 SGDLS and CDR2 YYNGEE. The V end lost 2 bases, the J end lost 6 bases, and 2 bases lay between the germline ends. The CDR3 consists of 11 residues. The DNA for the CDR3 is TGTGCCAGCAGCGTCTCCGGGGAGCTGTTTTTT. Translated, it gives CASSVSGELFF.

A remark on this clone: Other DNA sequences from this sample encode an identical CDR3 as well. The chain links TRBV2 to TRBJ2-5; the D is unclear. Germline assignment: CDR1 SNHLY and CDR2 FYNNEI. The CDR3 extends over 15 amino acids. Trimming left V 2 bases short and J 5 bases short, with 15 bases between. The CDR3 DNA reads as TGTGCCAGCAGTGAACAAGGGCAAGAAACGGAGACCCAGTACTTC. Its protein is CASSEQGQETETQYF.

The chain links TRBV5-6 to TRBJ2-1; 10 nucleotides align to TRBD2. CDR3 size: 18 residues. The germline CDR1 and CDR2 sequences are SGHDT and YYEEEE. Trimming at V came to 0 bases and at J to 3 bases, leaving 9 bases not matched to a gene. CDR3 protein: CASSLEGASGSVYNEQFF. The CDR3 nucleotides are TGTGCCAGCAGCTTGGAGGGGGCTAGCGGGAGTGTCTACAATGAGCAGTTCTTC.

This clone has just one count. The V call is TRBV7-9, the J call TRBJ2-1; TRBD2 agrees at 8 bases. The junction had 7 bases not matched to a gene; V was cut back by 6 bases and J by 0 bases. Per germline, CDR1 SEHNR and CDR2 FQNEAQ (reference sequence). The CDR3 is 16 residues long. CDR3 sequence: CASSLTGTSSYNEQFF. CDR3 DNA sequence: TGTGCCAGCAGTCTCACCGGGACTAGCTCCTACAATGAGCAGTTCTTC.

The gene calls are TRBV5-1 and TRBJ1-1; D is perhaps TRBD1 (5 bases). CDR3 length: 14 amino acids. V lost 2 bases to trimming and J lost 0 bases, with 8 bases between them. Germline CDR1 SGHRS, CDR2 YFSETQ. This CDR3 is CASSFGRVNTEAFF. DNA of the CDR3: TGCGCCAGCAGCTTTGGCAGGGTGAACACTGAAGCTTTCTTT. Based on the CDR3 plus reference TRBV5-1 and TRBJ1-1, the full variable domain is KAGVTQTPRYLIKTRGQQVTLSCSPISGHRSVSWYQQTPGQGLQFLFEYFSETQRNKGNFPGRFSGRQFSNSRSEMNVSTLELGDSALYLCASSFGRVNTEAFFGQGTRLTVV.

This sequence joins TRBV18 and TRBJ1-2; D is possibly TRBD1 (6 bases). The V gene lost 0 bases and the J gene lost 4 bases, with 9 bases spanning the gap. The CDR3 runs to 14 residues. Germline V gene sequence: CDR1 KGHSH, CDR2 LQKENI. The CDR3 sequence: CASSPPPGVYGYTF. Here the CDR3 DNA reads TGTGCCAGCTCACCACCCCCAGGGGTCTATGGCTACACCTTC.

V usage is TRBV11-3 and J usage is TRBJ2-1, with TRBD2 matching over 14 bases. The CDR3 runs to 16 residues. J gave up 8 bases and V 5 bases, and 8 bases lay outside the gene matches. Per the germline V gene, CDR1 is SGHNT and CDR2 is YENEEA. The CDR3 sequence is CASSTGTSGRGYEQFF. For the CDR3, the DNA is TGTGCCAGCAGCACCGGGACTAGCGGGAGAGGGTATGAGCAGTTCTTC.

The sample holds one count of this clone. The CDR3 sequence is CASSQELASYTEAFF. The CDR3, as DNA: TGTGCCAGCAGCCAAGAGCTCGCAAGCTACACTGAAGCTTTCTTT. The chain uses TRBV4-2 and TRBJ1-1, with unresolved D. CDR3 length: 15 amino acids. Trimming removed 0 bases at V and 3 bases at J, with 11 bases between. Germline V gene lookup returns CDR1 LGHNA and CDR2 YNFKEQ.

This chain uses TRBV9 with TRBJ2-1; either TRBD1 or TRBD2 may supply D (5 bases each). The germline gives CDR1 SGDLS, CDR2 YYNGEE. V gave up 3 bases and J gave up 1 base, with 14 bases separating them. The CDR3 sequence is 16 residues long. The chain's CDR3 is CASSAKGRNSYNEQFF. CDR3 bases: TGTGCCAGCAGCGCCAAGGGACGGAATTCCTACAATGAGCAGTTCTTC.

The chain recombines TRBV19 with TRBJ2-4; D uncertain. CDR3 length equals 11 residues. Looked up from germline, CDR1 is LNHDA and CDR2 is SQIVND (reference sequence). V lost 5 bases to trimming and J lost 16 bases, with 15 bases between them. The CDR3 is CASSFGQFSYF. In DNA, the CDR3 is TGTGCCAGTAGTTTTGGGCAGTTCAGCTACTTC.

This clone has a single count. V usage is TRBV9 and J usage is TRBJ1-1; D gene uncertain. Germline CDR1 and CDR2: SGDLS and YYNGEE. The V and J ends lost 2 bases and 7 bases respectively, with 24 bases between them. CDR3 length: 17 amino acids. This chain's CDR3 is CASSVQPTDMWGVEAFF. CDR3 DNA sequence: TGTGCCAGCAGCGTCCAACCGACGGATATGTGGGGTGTTGAAGCTTTCTTT. The full variable domain, with the rest looked up from reference TRBV9 and TRBJ1-1, is DSGVTQTPKHLITATGQRVTLRCSPRSGDLSVYWYQQSLDQGLQFLIQYYNGEERAKGNILERFSAQQFPDLHSELNLSSLELGDSALYFCASSVQPTDMWGVEAFFGQGTRLTVV.

The chain joins TRBV7-2 to TRBJ2-5; D unclear. CDR1 and CDR2 from the germline V gene are SGHTA and FQGNSA. This CDR3 region has 13 residues. V lost 6 bases, J lost 1 base, and 9 bases lay in between. CDR3 in DNA: TGTGCCAGCAGTCCATCATTCCAAGAGACCCAGTACTTC. Amino acid sequence: CASSPSFQETQYF.

The chain is built from TRBV7-2 and TRBJ1-5; D might be TRBD1 (5 bases). Trimming removed 5 bases from V and 3 bases from J, with 11 bases in between. The CDR3 runs 14 residues. Germline assignment: CDR1 SGHTA and CDR2 FQGNSA. The CDR3 bases are TGTGCCAGCAGCACGGGGCTTACCAATCAGCCCCAGCATTTT. Its translation is CASSTGLTNQPQHF.

The gene calls are TRBV2 and TRBJ2-7; D may correspond to TRBD1 or TRBD2 (6 bases each). Trimming took off 0 bases at V and 2 bases at J, with 17 bases between the two ends. Germline-derived CDR1 and CDR2 are SNHLY and FYNNEI. This CDR3 is built from 17 residues. The CDR3 here is CASSEAVRGRSAYEQYF. As DNA, the CDR3 is TGTGCCAGCAGTGAAGCGGTCCGGGGGCGATCAGCCTACGAGCAGTACTTC.

The chain uses TRBV29-1 and TRBJ2-5, with a possible D match to TRBD2 (7 bases). Between the trimmed V and J ends, which lost 6 bases and 5 bases, there was a span of 19 bases. The CDR3 extends over 14 amino acids. Germline V gives CDR1 SQVTM, CDR2 ANQGSEA. CDR3 protein: CSVKGGAGGETQYF. CDR3 coding DNA: TGCAGCGTCAAAGGGGGGGCCGGTGGGGAGACCCAGTACTTC. Full variable domain (missing parts from reference TRBV29-1 and TRBJ2-5): SAVISQKPSRDICQRGTSLTIQCQVDSQVTMMFWYRQQPGQSLTLIATANQGSEATYESGFVIDKFPISRPNLTFSTLTVSNMSPEDSSIYLCSVKGGAGGETQYFGPGTRLLVL.